This entry describes one T cell receptor (beta chain). This sample stems from a study of blood T cell repertoires in COVID-19. Generated by immunoSEQ multiplex PCR, the TCRdb table keeps only in-frame clones and is missing some. The repertoire consists of 220,000 or so clones, with roughly 83% occurring once and the leading ten covering around 1.9%. Germline CDR1 KGHSH, CDR2 LQKENI. Losses at the gene ends were 2 bases for V and 0 bases for J; bases not matched to a gene: 11. The CDR3 sequence is 18 residues long. The receptor was derived from a woman in her forties or fifties who had recovered from COVID-19. The V call is TRBV18, the J call TRBJ2-3, with TRBD2 identical over 7 bases. Sequenced sample: PBMCs or T cells enriched from blood (not recorded which). The CDR3 reads CASSPSGLNFGSTDTQYF. The CDR3 coding sequence is TGTGCCAGCTCACCATCGGGACTAAACTTCGGTAGCACAGATACGCAGTATTTT.